These 12 T cell receptor beta chains were sequenced from one sample in a study of T cells in Graves' hyperthyroidism and ophthalmopathy (dated by TCRdb to about 2019). The library was built by means of multiplex PCR. These reads were obtained on an Illumina HiSeq 2000. The TCR beta CDR3 regions were amplified from RNA transcripts. A first-round RT-PCR of the TCR CDR3 used the HTBI primer set with the Qiagen OneStep RT-PCR kit. TCRdb reprocessing: public reads trimmed at Q25 with fastp, clones called with MiXCR, in-frame beta chains kept. Rows with a matching CDR3 protein are joined into one entry that keeps the most common DNA and genes. The sample data list some 440,000 distinct CDR3 sequences, and about 15% of these were observed just once. 11% to 15% of the sample is taken by the ten largest. Material for sequencing was blood. These receptors all stem from a young woman with Graves' hyperthyroidism.

This clonotype showed up many times. The V call is TRBV12-3 or TRBV12-4, the J call TRBJ2-7, with 7 bases that match TRBD2. This CDR3 comprises 16 residues. V shed 6 bases and J 2 bases; nucleotides not matched to a gene: 13. This chain's CDR3 is CASSPSPSGGAYEQYF. The CDR3 nucleotides are TGTGCCAGCAGCCCATCGCCTAGCGGAGGGGCCTACGAGCAGTACTTC.

Notes on this clonotype: A much larger clone lies a single base off, so this may be a read error. The chain links TRBV5-1 to TRBJ2-7; D gene ambiguous. The CDR3 runs to 14 residues. Germline V lookup: CDR1 SGHRS, CDR2 YFSETQ. CDR3 DNA: TGCGCCGGCAGCTTAGATGGCAAGACCTACGAGCAGTACTTC. It translates to CAGSLDGKTYEQYF.

This clonotype has ten or more counts. This chain links TRBV11-2 with TRBJ1-1; perhaps TRBD1 as D (5 bases). This CDR3 is built from 14 residues. CDR1 SGHAT and CDR2 FQNNGV come from the germline V gene. The V and J ends lost 1 base and 4 bases respectively, with 10 bases between them. The CDR3 DNA follows: TGTGCCAGCAGCTTAGGCGGGGGATCCACTGAAGCTTTCTTT. Protein sequence: CASSLGGGSTEAFF. Filled out from reference TRBV11-2 and TRBJ1-1, the complete variable domain reads EAGVAQSPRYKIIEKRQSVAFWCNPISGHATLYWYQQILGQGPKLLIQFQNNGVVDDSQLPKDRFSAERLKGVDSTLKIQPAKLEDSAVYLCASSLGGGSTEAFFGQGTRLTVV.

This clonotype turned up a few times. This chain uses TRBV15 with TRBJ2-1; D call uncertain. The V end lost 8 bases, the J end lost 4 bases, and 15 bases lay between the germline ends. This CDR3 region has 14 residues. Germline loops: CDR1 LNHNV, CDR2 YYDKDF (reference sequence). CDR3 amino acids: CATQHDELYNEQFF. The CDR3 DNA reads as TGTGCCACCCAGCATGATGAACTTTACAATGAGCAGTTCTTC.

This clonotype was observed a few times. The rearrangement joins TRBV7-9 to TRBJ1-2, with TRBD1 identical over 7 bases. The CDR3 is made up of 15 amino acids. The junction had 10 bases not matched to a gene; V was cut back by 5 bases and J by 4 bases. Germline lookup yields CDR1 SEHNR and CDR2 FQNEAQ (reference sequence). CDR3 loop: CASSPDSRGIYGYTF. The CDR3 nucleotides are TGTGCCAGCAGCCCCGACAGCAGGGGGATCTATGGCTACACCTTC.

A few counts support this clonotype. V and J are TRBV6-1 and TRBJ2-3; 7 bases are a match to TRBD2. Trimming cost V 5 bases and J 1 base; bases outside gene matches: 6. The CDR3 extends over 15 amino acids. CDR1 MNHNS and CDR2 SASEGT come from the germline V gene. The CDR3 is CASSYAGVGTDTQYF. CDR3 in DNA: TGTGCCAGCAGTTACGCGGGAGTGGGCACAGATACGCAGTATTTT.

The chain carries TRBV4-1 and TRBJ1-1; 7 nucleotides match TRBD1. This CDR3 has 15 amino acids. Trimming removed 4 bases from V and 2 bases from J; junction bases left unmatched: 7. The germline gives CDR1 MGHRA, CDR2 YSYEKL. For the CDR3, the DNA is TGCGCCAGCAGCCGTCTCGACAGGGTAAACACTGAAGCTTTCTTT. Translated, it gives CASSRLDRVNTEAFF.

This sequence joins TRBV7-9 and TRBJ1-1; D might be TRBD1 (5 bases). The CDR3 is 15 amino acids. V was clipped by 5 bases and J by 0 bases, with 13 bases between them. The germline gives CDR1 SEHNR, CDR2 FQNEAQ (reference sequence). The DNA of the CDR3 is TGTGCCAGCAGCCCCGGGGGGGGGATGAACACTGAAGCTTTCTTT. Protein sequence: CASSPGGGMNTEAFF.

This clonotype was counted only a few times. This CDR3 reads CASIFTGESSYNEQFF. In DNA form, the CDR3 reads TGTGCCAGCATTTTCACCGGTGAGAGCTCCTACAATGAGCAGTTCTTC. The J gene is TRBJ2-1, the V gene TRBV6-2 or TRBV6-3; D remains unclear. This CDR3 has 16 amino acids. Germline loops: CDR1 MNHEY, CDR2 SVGEGT. With 7 bases removed from V and 0 bases from J, the gap between germline ends came to 16 bases.

This clonotype was found many times. The V call is TRBV11-3, the J call TRBJ2-3; a weak D match, TRBD1 (6 bases). V shed 0 bases and J shed 2 bases, with 12 bases lying between them. The CDR3 loop spans 16 amino acids. The germline V gene encodes CDR1 SGHNT and CDR2 YENEEA. CDR3 loop: CASSLEGAGATDTQYF. The DNA for the CDR3 is TGTGCCAGCAGCTTAGAAGGGGCAGGGGCCACAGATACGCAGTATTTT.

This clonotype has ten or more counts. The genes are TRBV3-1 and TRBJ2-3; D unresolved. Germline CDR1 and CDR2: LGHDT and YNNKEL (reference sequence). This CDR3 spans 12 amino acids. Between the trimmed V and J ends, which lost 3 bases and 6 bases, there was a span of 7 bases. The CDR3 protein is CASSQWQDTQYF. DNA for the CDR3: TGTGCCAGCAGCCAGTGGCAGGATACGCAGTATTTT.

This clonotype occurred many times. V gene TRBV12-3 or TRBV12-4 combines with J gene TRBJ2-5; 13 positions match TRBD2. V lost 3 bases and J lost 2; bases outside the gene matches: 6. The CDR3 extends over 17 amino acids. The CDR3, as DNA: TGTGCCAGCAGTTTTTTACGGACTAGCGGGGGTCAAGAGACCCAGTACTTC. Translated: CASSFLRTSGGQETQYF.